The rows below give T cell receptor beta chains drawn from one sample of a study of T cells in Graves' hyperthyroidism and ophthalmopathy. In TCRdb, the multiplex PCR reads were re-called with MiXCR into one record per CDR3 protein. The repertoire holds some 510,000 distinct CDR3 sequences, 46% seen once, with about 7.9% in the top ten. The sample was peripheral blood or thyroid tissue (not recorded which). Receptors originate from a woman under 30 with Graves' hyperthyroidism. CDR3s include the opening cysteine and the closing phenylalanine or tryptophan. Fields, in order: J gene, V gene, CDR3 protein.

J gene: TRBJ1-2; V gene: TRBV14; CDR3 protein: CASSQEGRGGYGYTF
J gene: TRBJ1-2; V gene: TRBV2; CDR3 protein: CASSFRGQGLRYGYTF
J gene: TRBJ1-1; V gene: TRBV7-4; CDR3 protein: CASSLLPGGDTEAFF
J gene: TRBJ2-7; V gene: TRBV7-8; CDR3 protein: CARTTRRENEQYF
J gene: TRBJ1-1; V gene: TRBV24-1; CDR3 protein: CATYLGHTAWNTEAFF
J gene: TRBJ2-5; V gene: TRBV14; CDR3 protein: CASSRNREGRTETQYF
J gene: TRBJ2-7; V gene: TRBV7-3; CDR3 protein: CASSLSSTGSYEQYF
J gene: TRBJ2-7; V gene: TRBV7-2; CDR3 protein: CASSSSGGSSYEQYF
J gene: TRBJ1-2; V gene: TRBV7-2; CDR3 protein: CASSPRQGDYGYTF
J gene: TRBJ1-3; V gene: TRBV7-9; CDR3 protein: CASSHGGDGSGNTIYF
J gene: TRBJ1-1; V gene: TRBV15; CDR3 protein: CATSRPTGFTEAFF
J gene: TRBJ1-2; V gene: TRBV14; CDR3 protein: CASSSQVRPTTEGYTF
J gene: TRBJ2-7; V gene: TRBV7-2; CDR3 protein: CASRGTTVAEQYF